This is a list of T cell receptor beta chains from one sample in a study of a mutant IDH1 vaccine in newly diagnosed glioma. The protocol was immunoSEQ multiplex PCR, while the TCRdb copy is restricted to in-frame clones and leaves out a portion. The sample lists 60,000 to 75,000 clones; around 79% were seen once. The sequencing here drew on PBMCs, taken from a glioma patient treated with radiotherapy, temozolomide or both. All receptors come from a man aged 50 to 59 with glioma. The conserved cysteine and the conserved F or W are not part of the CDR3 here. A row's size may be missing; if present it is once, few, many or a size class.

>TRBJ2-1|TRBV21-1|few
ASSKGKGKSSYNEQF
>TRBJ2-2|TRBV5-1|few
ASSGQGAGGELF
>TRBJ1-2|TRBV5-1|once
ASSPLEGRTHGYT
>TRBJ1-1|TRBV7-9|NA
ASSRQSGVTEAF
>TRBJ2-5|TRBV12-5|NA
ASGLGVQETQY
>TRBJ1-5|TRBV30|NA
AWRPDGTSNQPQH
>TRBJ2-7|TRBV27|NA
ASISASYEQY
>TRBJ2-2|TRBV27|NA
ASSLNAGELF
>TRBJ2-2|TRBV5-4|NA
ASSFRAENTGELF
>TRBJ2-5|TRBV7-9|NA
ASRRTGASETQY
>TRBJ2-7|TRBV30|NA
AWSKTVTYEQY
>TRBJ2-7|TRBV18|NA
ASSPITTQGKAEQY
>TRBJ1-5|TRBV29-1|once
SFNTGTGQPQH
>TRBJ1-4|TRBV14|NA
ASSQERQSTNEKLF
>TRBJ2-1|TRBV20-1|NA
GGGIYNEQF
>TRBJ2-1|TRBV9|NA
ASSVTGLNEQF
>TRBJ2-1|TRBV14|NA
ASSQGRYEQF
>TRBJ1-3|TRBV9|NA
ASSKSDTSGNTIY
>TRBJ1-1|TRBV4-2|NA
ASSQGRGPPDTEAF
>TRBJ2-7|TRBV29-1|NA
SVEKETYEQY
>TRBJ1-6|TRBV30|NA
AWSVESAYNSPLH
>TRBJ1-2|TRBV20-1|NA
SARVSRGYT
>TRBJ1-6|TRBV9|NA
ASSVEVGTPLH
>TRBJ1-4|TRBV9|NA
ASSDGTGGAKLF
>TRBJ2-2|TRBV27|NA
ASSRNTGELF
>TRBJ2-7|TRBV27|many
ASSLTGDEQY
>TRBJ2-2|TRBV10-1|NA
ACKGGGSTGELF
>TRBJ2-7|TRBV5-4|NA
ASSLVQQAYEQY
>TRBJ1-1|TRBV7-9|NA
ASSLAGTGRTEAF
>TRBJ2-5|TRBV7-7|NA
ASSLGRTVSSETQY
>TRBJ1-1|TRBV6-5|NA
ASSPTLLNTEAF
>TRBJ2-3|TRBV5-1|NA
ASSLEFVGASGDTQY